Included here is one T cell receptor (beta chain) sequence, with context. Its antigen remains unidentified. Primers used in a second PCR of about 7 to 12 cycles were a sample-barcoded 5' primer and a J-beta primer mix. Using its own MiXCR run on the 5' RACE reads, TCRdb lists one record per CDR3 protein. The repertoire has 600,000 to 1,000,000 distinct CDR3 sequences, roughly 64% of them found once; the top ten carry approximately 20%. No fewer than 7 million PBMCs went into each sample. This sample is drawn from a study of blood T cells in healthy people across ages. Study-wide results and limits: Since the PBMCs were unsorted, naive and antigen-experienced cells could not be conclusively compared. Roughly linearly, TCR beta diversity per million T cells fell as age increased. Considered underestimates were the diversity estimates obtained from one million T cells.

The sequence was collected from a man aged 30 to 45 in good health. Sequenced sample: blood.

The CDR3 nucleotides read TGTGCCAGCAGTAAAACCGGGGGCACCTACGAGCAGTACTTC. Protein sequence: CASSKTGGTYEQYF. The chain recombines TRBV6-1 with TRBJ2-4; D assignment may be TRBD1 or TRBD2 (6 bases each). The J call may not be correct, given that the DNA end is closer to TRBJ2-7. The CDR3 runs to 14 residues. In germline, CDR1 is MNHNS, CDR2 SASEGT.